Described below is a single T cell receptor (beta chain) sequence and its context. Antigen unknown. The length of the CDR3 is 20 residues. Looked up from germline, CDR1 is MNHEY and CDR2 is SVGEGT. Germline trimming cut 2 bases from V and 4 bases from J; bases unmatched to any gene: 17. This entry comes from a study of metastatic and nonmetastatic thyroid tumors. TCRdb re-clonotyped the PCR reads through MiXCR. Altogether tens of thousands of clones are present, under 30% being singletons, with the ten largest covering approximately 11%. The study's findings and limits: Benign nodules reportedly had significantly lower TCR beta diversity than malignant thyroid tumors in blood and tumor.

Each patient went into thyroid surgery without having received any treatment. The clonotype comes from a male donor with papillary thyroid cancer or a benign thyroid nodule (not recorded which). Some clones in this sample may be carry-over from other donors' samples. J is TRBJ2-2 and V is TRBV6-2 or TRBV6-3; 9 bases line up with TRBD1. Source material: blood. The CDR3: CASSYIWQHRDRVTTGELFF. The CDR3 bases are TGTGCCAGCAGTTACATTTGGCAACACCGGGACAGGGTTACCACCGGGGAGCTGTTTTTT.